This record concerns one T cell receptor (beta chain) sequence. This CDR3 is 17 amino acids long. CDR1 and CDR2 (germline): MGHRA, YSYEKL. With 1 base clipped from V and 6 bases from J, the junction kept 13 bases outside the gene matches. Using immunoSEQ multiplex PCR, the repertoire was profiled, and TCRdb retains in-frame clones only, with some absent. The sample records about 150,000 clones, around 83% being singletons. The sample belongs to a study of blood T cell repertoires in COVID-19. At the level of the study: Acute and convalescent COVID-19 samples came from the United States, Italy and Spain.

Material for sequencing was peripheral blood. The chain employs TRBV4-1 and TRBJ2-7, with 9 bases matching TRBD1. The sequence was collected from a woman aged 50 to 60 with acute or convalescent COVID-19. The CDR3 loop reads CASSQALSTGGKSEQYF. Here the CDR3 DNA reads TGCGCCAGCAGCCAAGCCCTTTCGACAGGGGGGAAAAGCGAGCAGTACTTC.